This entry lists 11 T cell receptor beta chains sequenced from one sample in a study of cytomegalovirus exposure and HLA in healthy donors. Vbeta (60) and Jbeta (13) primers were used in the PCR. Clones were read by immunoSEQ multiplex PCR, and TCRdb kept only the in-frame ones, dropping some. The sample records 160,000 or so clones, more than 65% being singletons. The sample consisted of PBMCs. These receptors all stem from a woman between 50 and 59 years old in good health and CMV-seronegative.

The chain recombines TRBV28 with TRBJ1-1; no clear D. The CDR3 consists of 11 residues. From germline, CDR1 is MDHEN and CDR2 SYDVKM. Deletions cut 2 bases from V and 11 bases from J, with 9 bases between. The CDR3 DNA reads TGTGCCAGCAGTTTACGCGAACGGGCTTTCTTT. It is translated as CASSLRERAFF.

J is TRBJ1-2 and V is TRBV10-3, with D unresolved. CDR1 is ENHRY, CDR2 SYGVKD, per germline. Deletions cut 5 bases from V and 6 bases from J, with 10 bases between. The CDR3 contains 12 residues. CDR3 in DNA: TGTGCCATCAGTTTAACCGGAGATGGCTACACCTTC. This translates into CAISLTGDGYTF.

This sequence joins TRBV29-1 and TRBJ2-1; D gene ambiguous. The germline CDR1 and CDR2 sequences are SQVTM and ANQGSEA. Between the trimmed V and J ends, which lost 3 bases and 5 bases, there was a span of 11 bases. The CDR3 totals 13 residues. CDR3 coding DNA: TGCAGCGTTGAGGGCAGGCATAACAATGAGCAGTTCTTC. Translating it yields CSVEGRHNNEQFF.

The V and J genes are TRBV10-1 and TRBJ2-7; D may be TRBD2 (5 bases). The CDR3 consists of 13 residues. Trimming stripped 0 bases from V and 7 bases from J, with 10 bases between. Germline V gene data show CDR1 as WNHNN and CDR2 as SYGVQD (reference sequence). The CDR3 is CASSESTGWEQYF. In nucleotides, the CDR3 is TGCGCCAGCAGTGAGTCGACGGGGTGGGAGCAGTACTTC.

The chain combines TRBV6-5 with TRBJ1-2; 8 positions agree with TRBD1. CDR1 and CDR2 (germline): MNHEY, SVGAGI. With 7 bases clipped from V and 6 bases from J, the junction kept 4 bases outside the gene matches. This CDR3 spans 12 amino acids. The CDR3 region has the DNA TGTGCCAGCACCGGACAGGGTGATGGCTACACCTTC. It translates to CASTGQGDGYTF.

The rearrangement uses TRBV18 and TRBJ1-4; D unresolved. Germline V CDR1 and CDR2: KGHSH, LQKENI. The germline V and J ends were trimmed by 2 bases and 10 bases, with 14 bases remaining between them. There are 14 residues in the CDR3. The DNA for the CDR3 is TGTGCCAGCTCACCAGAGTTGATCGGAGGAAAACTGTTTTTT. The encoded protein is CASSPELIGGKLFF.

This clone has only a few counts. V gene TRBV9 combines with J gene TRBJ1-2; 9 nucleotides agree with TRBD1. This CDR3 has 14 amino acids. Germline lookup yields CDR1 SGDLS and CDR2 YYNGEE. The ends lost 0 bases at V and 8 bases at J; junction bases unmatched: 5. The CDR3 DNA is TGTGCCAGCAGCGTAGGACAGGGGGTAGGAGGCTACACCTTC. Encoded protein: CASSVGQGVGGYTF. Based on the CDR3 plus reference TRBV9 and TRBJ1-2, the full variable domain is DSGVTQTPKHLITATGQRVTLRCSPRSGDLSVYWYQQSLDQGLQFLIQYYNGEERAKGNILERFSAQQFPDLHSELNLSSLELGDSALYFCASSVGQGVGGYTFGSGTRLTVV.

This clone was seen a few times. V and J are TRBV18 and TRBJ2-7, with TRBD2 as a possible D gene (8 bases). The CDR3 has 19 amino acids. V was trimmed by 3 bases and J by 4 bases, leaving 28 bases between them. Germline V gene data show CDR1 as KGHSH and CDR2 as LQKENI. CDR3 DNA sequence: TGTGCCAGCTCACCGGAGGCAAAGGACAGGCCGGGCGGGGGGTACGAGCAGTACTTC. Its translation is CASSPEAKDRPGGGYEQYF. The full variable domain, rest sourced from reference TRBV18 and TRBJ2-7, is NAGVMQNPRHLVRRRGQEARLRCSPMKGHSHVYWYRQLPEEGLKFMVYLQKENIIDESGMPKERFSAEFPKEGPSILRIQQVVRGDSAAYFCASSPEAKDRPGGGYEQYFGPGTRLTVT.

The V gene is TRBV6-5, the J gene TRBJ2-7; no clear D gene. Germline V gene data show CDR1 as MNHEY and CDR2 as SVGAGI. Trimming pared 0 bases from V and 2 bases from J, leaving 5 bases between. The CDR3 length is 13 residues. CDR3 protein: CASSYSSTYEQYF. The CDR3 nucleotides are TGTGCCAGCAGTTACTCGAGTACCTACGAGCAGTACTTC.

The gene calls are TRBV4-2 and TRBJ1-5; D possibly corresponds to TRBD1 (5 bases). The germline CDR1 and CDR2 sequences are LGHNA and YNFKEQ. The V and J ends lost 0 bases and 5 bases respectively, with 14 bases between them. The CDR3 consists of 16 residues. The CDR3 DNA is TGTGCCAGCAGCCAAGAGGAGGGGCAGGGTCATCAGCCCCAGCATTTT. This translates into CASSQEEGQGHQPQHF.

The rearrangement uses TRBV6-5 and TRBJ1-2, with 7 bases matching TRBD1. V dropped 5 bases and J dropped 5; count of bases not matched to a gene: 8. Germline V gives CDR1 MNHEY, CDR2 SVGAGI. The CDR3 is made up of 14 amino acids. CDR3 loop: CASSTAGGTYGYTF. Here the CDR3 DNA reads TGTGCCAGCAGTACCGCAGGGGGGACGTATGGCTACACCTTC.